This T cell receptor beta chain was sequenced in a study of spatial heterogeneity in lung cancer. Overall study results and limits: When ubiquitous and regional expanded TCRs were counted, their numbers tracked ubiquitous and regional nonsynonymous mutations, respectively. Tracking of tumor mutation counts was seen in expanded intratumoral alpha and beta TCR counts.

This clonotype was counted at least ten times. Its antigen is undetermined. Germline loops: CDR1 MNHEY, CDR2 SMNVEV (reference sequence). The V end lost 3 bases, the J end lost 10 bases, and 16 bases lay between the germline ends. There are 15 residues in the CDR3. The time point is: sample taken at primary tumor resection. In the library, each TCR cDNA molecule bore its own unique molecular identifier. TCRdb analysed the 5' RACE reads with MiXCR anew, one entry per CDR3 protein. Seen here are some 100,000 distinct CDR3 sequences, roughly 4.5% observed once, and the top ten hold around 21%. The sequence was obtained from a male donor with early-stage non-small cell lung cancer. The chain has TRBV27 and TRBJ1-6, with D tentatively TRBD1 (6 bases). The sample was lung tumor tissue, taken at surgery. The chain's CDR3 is CASSFSPGADSPLHF. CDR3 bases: TGTGCCAGCAGTTTTTCCCCAGGGGCAGACTCACCCCTCCACTTT.